This entry lists 11 T cell receptor beta chains sequenced from one sample in a study of blood T cell repertoires in COVID-19. Only in-frame clones appear in the TCRdb table, and some are missing; sequencing was by immunoSEQ multiplex PCR. The data show 300,000 to 350,000 clones, about 87% seen once. Sequencing was done on a sample of PBMCs or T cells enriched from blood (not recorded which). All receptors derive from a man younger than 40 who had recovered from COVID-19.

This sequence joins TRBV7-7 and TRBJ2-5; 7 bases align to TRBD1. The germline V gene encodes CDR1 SSHAT and CDR2 FNYEAQ (reference sequence). The CDR3 extends over 15 amino acids. J gave up 1 base and V 5 bases, and 7 bases lay outside the gene matches. In DNA, the CDR3 is TGTGCCAGCAGCCGGGACAGAAACTCCCAAGAGACCCAGTACTTC. Amino acid sequence: CASSRDRNSQETQYF.

This clone was seen once. The J gene is TRBJ2-1, the V gene TRBV11-1; 10 bases match TRBD2. With V trimmed by 4 bases and J by 9 bases, 9 bases remained unmatched. Germline V gives CDR1 SGHAT, CDR2 FQDESV (reference sequence). There are 15 residues in the CDR3. The CDR3 region is CASSSAPGLASEQFF. The CDR3 DNA reads TGTGCCAGCAGCTCAGCGCCGGGACTAGCGTCTGAGCAGTTCTTC.

CDR3 protein: CARSLTGDRGNQPQHF. The CDR3 DNA reads as TGTGCCAGAAGCTTGACGGGGGATCGGGGCAATCAGCCCCAGCATTTT. This chain uses TRBV5-3 with TRBJ1-5; D may be TRBD1 (5 bases). TRBV5-3 is noted as an ORF with a role that remains uncertain. V shed 1 base and J shed 2 bases, with 13 bases lying between them. The CDR3 is 16 amino acids.

The V gene is TRBV15, the J gene TRBJ2-3; no firm D call. Germline V gene sequence: CDR1 LNHNV, CDR2 YYDKDF (reference sequence). The CDR3 extends over 13 amino acids. V lost 5 bases and J lost 0, with 6 bases in between. The CDR3 here is CATSRRSTDTQYF. CDR3 nucleotide sequence: TGTGCCACCAGCCGCAGGAGCACAGATACGCAGTATTTT.

The chain combines TRBV28 with TRBJ2-3; tentatively, D is TRBD2 (6 bases). The CDR3 loop spans 15 amino acids. With 4 bases removed from V and 0 bases from J, the gap between germline ends came to 11 bases. Germline V gene sequence: CDR1 MDHEN, CDR2 SYDVKM. CDR3 in DNA: TGTGCCAGCAGTTATCGGGAGATTAGCACAGATACGCAGTATTTT. It yields the protein CASSYREISTDTQYF.

This chain links TRBV30 with TRBJ1-2; D gene uncertain. The CDR3 length is 13 residues. Trimming took 4 bases from V and 2 from J, leaving 11 bases between them. Germline CDR1 reads GTSNPN; CDR2 reads SVGIG (reference sequence). The CDR3 protein is CAWIAQQNYGYTF. The CDR3 DNA reads TGTGCCTGGATTGCACAGCAGAACTATGGCTACACCTTC.

A remark on this clone: Other DNA sequences in the sample encode the same CDR3. This chain connects TRBV5-1 to TRBJ1-6; 7 nucleotides agree with TRBD1. With 4 bases clipped from V and 4 bases from J, the junction kept 2 bases outside the gene matches. The CDR3 has 14 amino acids. Germline CDR1 and CDR2: SGHRS and YFSETQ. The CDR3 DNA reads TGCGCCAGCAGCCTGACAGGGTATAATTCACCCCTCCACTTT. Encoded protein: CASSLTGYNSPLHF.

V gene TRBV5-6 combines with J gene TRBJ2-5; 9 bases are shared with TRBD2. V was clipped by 0 bases and J by 5 bases; unmatched bases: 8. The CDR3 contains 16 residues. CDR1 and CDR2 from the germline V gene are SGHDT and YYEEEE. The CDR3 DNA follows: TGTGCCAGCAGCTTGGCATCCGGGCTAGCGGGGGAGACCCAGTACTTC. It yields the protein CASSLASGLAGETQYF.

The chain employs TRBV28 and TRBJ2-1, with TRBD2 identical over 14 bases. CDR1 is MDHEN, CDR2 SYDVKM, per germline. The CDR3 has 15 residues. Trimming cost V 5 bases and J 15 bases; bases outside gene matches: 12. In DNA form, the CDR3 reads TGTGCCAGCAGTACCCACGGACTAGCGGGGGGCCGGGGGTTCTTC. It specifies CASSTHGLAGGRGFF.

The rearrangement uses TRBV4-1 and TRBJ2-1, with 10 positions matching TRBD2. Germline CDR1 MGHRA, CDR2 YSYEKL. The J segment lost 0 bases and the V segment lost 0 bases, leaving 11 bases of the junction unmatched. The CDR3 spans 20 residues. This CDR3 is CASSQDGGRSGGASYNEQFF. The CDR3 DNA follows: TGCGCCAGCAGCCAAGATGGTGGACGGAGCGGGGGGGCCTCCTACAATGAGCAGTTCTTC.

This rearrangement joins TRBV10-2 to TRBJ1-3; 7 nucleotides match TRBD1. The CDR3 runs to 14 residues. Per the germline V gene, CDR1 is WSHSY and CDR2 is SAAADI. V shed 5 bases and J 4 bases; nucleotides not matched to a gene: 5. Here the CDR3 reads CASSRGLDGNTIYF. The CDR3 nucleotides read TGCGCCAGCAGTAGGGGGCTGGACGGAAACACCATATATTTT.